The sequence of this TCR beta chain was determined in a study of shared clonotypes between healthy human individuals (TCRdb year 2020). Describing the broader study: The cohort comprised a couple of women and three men aged 18 to 49 years. For each donor, CD4 naive and CD4 memory were each run on three plates, CD8 naive on two plates, and CD8 memory on one plate. Blood TCR repertoires of a handful of healthy adults were deeply sequenced to estimate repertoire size and the extent of clonotype sharing between individuals. Different laboratories and diverse techniques were used to prepare libraries and sequence TCR repertoires, to increase sequencing depth and limit assay-specific biases. Per donor, leukapheresis produced somewhere between about 0.9 and 9 billion PBMCs. Beyond this particular receptor, the publication reports: Because the study included only a small number of donors, the genetic and exposure-history diversity represented was limited. Based on pairwise subsampling, the degree of clonotype sharing among donors was expected to be affected by sequencing depth. Naive subsets generally had larger estimated clonotype richness than memory subsets. Across a handful of donors, about 5% of naive CD4, approximately 3.5% of naive CD8, under 2.5% of memory CD4, and over 0.35% of memory CD8 clonotypes were shared. Only blood was sampled, and tissue TCR repertoires likely differ from those in blood. Even with the large sequencing depth, rarefaction of the sorted-subset datasets indicated that sequencing was incomplete. Compared with non-shared clonotypes, the clonotypes found in all four sorted-subset donors had higher generation probabilities.

About this clone itself: Its cognate antigen has yet to be identified. Because the CDR3's place on the DNA is in doubt, the DNA is left out and the CDR3 is given as listed by TCRdb.

Donors were healthy HIV-negative adults with no recently reported acute infections or vaccinations. Every donor was a Caucasian adult residing in Nashville, Tennessee, USA. CD4+ T cells were enriched by magnetic negative selection, after which naive cells were positively selected on CD45RA and the negative fraction was taken as the memory subset. Blood was collected by leukapheresis, and PBMCs were isolated by Ficoll-Histopaque density gradient centrifugation and then cryopreserved in liquid nitrogen vapor phase. Analytical flow cytometry was used to check the purity and quantity of each magnetically sorted T cell population. Genomic DNA was isolated from each sorted fraction and quantified by UV absorbance on a Nanodrop 2000c. Measured from the cysteine to the phenylalanine, the CDR3 is 21 residues long. Using the deep immunoSEQ assay, multiplex PCR amplified TCR CDR3 regions from genomic DNA. For each cell subset, the extracted genomic DNA was distributed evenly across all wells of several immunoSEQ 96-well plates, and each plate served as one replicate. Each replicate PCR for sorted subsets received about 180 ng genomic DNA, equal to about 30,000 T cell genomes. Purified libraries were measured with a Qubit 3.0 fluorometer, size-checked on a Bioanalyzer 2100, and measured again with the KAPA Library Quantification kit. A separate single-read 150-cycle Illumina NextSeq 550 flow cell was used to sequence each immunoSEQ 96-well plate. From the authors' description of their analysis: The immunoSEQ output contained only junctional sequences without quality scores, so filtering could not match that applied to full-length reads. Sequences were annotated with PyIR, a Python wrapper for IgBLAST v1.9, and V/J genes and CDR3 were assigned using IMGT germline references. Reads with weak V/J assignments (E-value above 1e-6), missing CDR3, stop codons, out-of-frame junctions, or ambiguous translated residues were removed. A V3J clonotype was defined by an identical inferred V gene, J gene, and CDR3 amino acid sequence. Percentage overlap between repertoires was calculated by dividing the number of shared unique clonotypes by the size of the smaller repertoire. Richness of each repertoire was evaluated using RTK rarefaction, the Chao1 estimator, and Recon v2.1 estimates of unobserved clonotypes. Generation probabilities for all TCRbeta clonotypes obtained by the gDNA method from several donors were computed using OLGA. Entries here come from immuneACCESS through TCRdb and include only in-frame sequences with V and J called. Some clones fail to appear in such tables; in the studies checked, an unresolved V gene covers under half of the shortfall, and the cause of the remainder is unknown. V and J calls and clone size are copied from that table; D and trimming were computed from the DNA. The sample table lists about 1.4 million clones, roughly 96% of them with a count of one. The ten largest clones represent over 1% of the sample.

The V and J genes are TRBV12-2 and TRBJ1-5; the table's TRBD1 call for D was not verified on the DNA. TRBV12-2 is flagged as a pseudogene. The receptor was isolated from a man aged 25-40 years in good health. What was sequenced was naive CD4+ T cells sorted from blood. The intended sense of this specimen's cell subset or site label: CD45RA+ positively selected. The CDR3 protein is CASRPKVCGDRVGQGNQPQHF.